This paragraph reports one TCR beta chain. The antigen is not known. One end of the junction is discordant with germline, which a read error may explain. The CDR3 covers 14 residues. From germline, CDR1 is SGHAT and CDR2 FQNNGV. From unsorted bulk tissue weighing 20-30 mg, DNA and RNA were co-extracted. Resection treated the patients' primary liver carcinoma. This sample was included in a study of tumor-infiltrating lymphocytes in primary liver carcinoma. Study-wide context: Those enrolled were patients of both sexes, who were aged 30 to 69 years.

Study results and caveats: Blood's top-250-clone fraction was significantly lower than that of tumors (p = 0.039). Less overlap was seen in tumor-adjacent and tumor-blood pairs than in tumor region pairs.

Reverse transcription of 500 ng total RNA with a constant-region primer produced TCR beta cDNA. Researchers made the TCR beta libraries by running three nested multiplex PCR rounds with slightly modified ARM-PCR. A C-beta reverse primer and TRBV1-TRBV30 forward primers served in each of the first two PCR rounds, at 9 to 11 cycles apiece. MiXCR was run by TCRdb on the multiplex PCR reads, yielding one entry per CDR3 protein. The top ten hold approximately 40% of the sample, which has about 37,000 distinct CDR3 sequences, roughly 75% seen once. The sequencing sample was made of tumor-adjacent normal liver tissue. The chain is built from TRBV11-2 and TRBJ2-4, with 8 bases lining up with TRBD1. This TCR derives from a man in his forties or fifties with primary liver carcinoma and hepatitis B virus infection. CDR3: CASSSETGDNMQHF. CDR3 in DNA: TGTGCCAGCAGCTCCGAGACAGGGGATAACATGCAGCACTTC.